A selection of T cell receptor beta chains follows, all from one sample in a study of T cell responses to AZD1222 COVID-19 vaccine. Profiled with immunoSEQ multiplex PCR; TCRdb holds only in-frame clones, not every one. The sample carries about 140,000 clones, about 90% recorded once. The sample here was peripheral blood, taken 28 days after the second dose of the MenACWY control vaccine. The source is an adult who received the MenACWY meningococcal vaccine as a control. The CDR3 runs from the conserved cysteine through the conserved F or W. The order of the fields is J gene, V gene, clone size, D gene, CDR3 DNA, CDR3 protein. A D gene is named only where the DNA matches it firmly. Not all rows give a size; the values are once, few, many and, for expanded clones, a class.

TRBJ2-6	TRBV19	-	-	TGTGCCAGTAGGCAGGGGACTGGGGCCAACGTCCTGACTTTC	CASRQGTGANVLTF
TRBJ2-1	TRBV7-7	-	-	TGTGCTAGCAGCCTAACTAGCCTGGGGTCTCATGAGCAGTTCTTC	CASSLTSLGSHEQFF
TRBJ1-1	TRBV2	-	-	TGTGCCAGCAGCAAGCAGGGGCCGATAAACACTGAAGCTTTCTTT	CASSKQGPINTEAFF
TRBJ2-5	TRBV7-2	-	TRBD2	TGTGCCAGCAGCCTAAGACTAGCGGGGGGGCTGGGAGAGACCCAGTACTTC	CASSLRLAGGLGETQYF
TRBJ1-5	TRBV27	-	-	TGTGCCAGCAGTTTAATGGGGGATCAGCCCCAGCATTTT	CASSLMGDQPQHF
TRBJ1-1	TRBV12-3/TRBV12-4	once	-	TGTGCCAGCACCCTTTCGACTGAAGCTTTCTTT	CASTLSTEAFF
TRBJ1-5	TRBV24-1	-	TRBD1	TGTGCCACCGGGGACAGCGCATATAGCAATCAGCCCCAGCATTTT	CATGDSAYSNQPQHF
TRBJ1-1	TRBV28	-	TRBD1	TGTGCCAGCAAAAGACAGGGGGTCGAAGCTTTCTTT	CASKRQGVEAFF
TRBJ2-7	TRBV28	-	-	TGTGCCAGCAGTTTTTCAGGGGCCCACTACGAGCAGTACTTC	CASSFSGAHYEQYF
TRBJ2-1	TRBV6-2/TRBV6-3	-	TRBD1	TGTGCCAGCAGTTATTCTACAGGGGGCTTTTTCAATGAGCAGTTCTTC	CASSYSTGGFFNEQFF
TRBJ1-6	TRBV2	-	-	TGTGCCAGCAGAGGGACCAATAATTCACCCCTCCACTTT	CASRGTNNSPLHF
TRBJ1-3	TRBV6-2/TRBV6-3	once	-	TGTGCCAGCAGTTACGGCGGGACAATCAGTGGAAACACCATATATTTT	CASSYGGTISGNTIYF
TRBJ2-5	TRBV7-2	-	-	TGTGCCAGCAGCCCCGGACAGGGAGGGGGGACCCAGTACTTC	CASSPGQGGGTQYF
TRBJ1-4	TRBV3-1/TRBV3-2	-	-	TGTGCCAGCAGCCAAATGGCGGGGCCTAATGAAAAACTGTTTTTT	CASSQMAGPNEKLFF
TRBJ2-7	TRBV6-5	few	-	TGTGCCAGCAGTATTGGGCCAACTTACGAGCAGTACTTC	CASSIGPTYEQYF
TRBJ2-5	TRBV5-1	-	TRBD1	TGCGCCAGCACAGGGACAGGGGGCGCGTACCAAGAGACCCAGTACTTC	CASTGTGGAYQETQYF
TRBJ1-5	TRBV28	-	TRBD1	TGTGCCAGCAGACTTGCAGGGGGCGGTCAGCCCCAGCATTTT	CASRLAGGGQPQHF
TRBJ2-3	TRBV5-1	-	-	TGCGCCAGCAGCCTGGACCTTGTAGATACGCAGTATTTT	CASSLDLVDTQYF
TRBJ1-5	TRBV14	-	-	TGTGCCAGCAGCCATGGACACAATCAGCCCCAGCATTTT	CASSHGHNQPQHF
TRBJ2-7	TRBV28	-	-	TGTGCCAGCAGCCTAGCGGGACAGGGAATCCACGAGCAGTACTTC	CASSLAGQGIHEQYF
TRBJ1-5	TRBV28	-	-	TGTGCCAGCATAGCGGCAGATCAGCCCCAGCATTTT	CASIAADQPQHF
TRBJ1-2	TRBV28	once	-	TGTGCCAGCAGTTTGGGGGGTGGCTACACCTTC	CASSLGGGYTF
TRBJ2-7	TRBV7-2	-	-	TGTGCCAGCAGCTTAGCGAACTACGAGCAGTACTTC	CASSLANYEQYF
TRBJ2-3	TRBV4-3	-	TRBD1	TGCGCCAGCAGCCGGCAGCTGACAGGGGGGGATACGCAGTATTTT	CASSRQLTGGDTQYF
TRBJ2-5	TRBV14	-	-	TGTGCCAGCAGCCAAATTTTAGGGGTGGTGGAGACCCAGTACTTC	CASSQILGVVETQYF
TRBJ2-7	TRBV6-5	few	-	TGTGCCAGCAGTTACGGGGGGACATCCTACGAGCAGTACTTC	CASSYGGTSYEQYF
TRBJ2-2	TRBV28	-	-	TGTGCCAGCAGTTTAGGGTACACCGGGGAGCTGTTTTTT	CASSLGYTGELFF
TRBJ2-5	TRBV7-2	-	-	TGTGCCAGCAGCTTAGCTTCCCTAGGTACGGAGACCCAGTACTTC	CASSLASLGTETQYF
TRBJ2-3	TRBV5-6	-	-	TGTGCCAGCAGCTTGGCCGCTAGCAGGCCTAGCACAGATACGCAGTATTTT	CASSLAASRPSTDTQYF
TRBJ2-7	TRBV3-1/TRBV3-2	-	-	TGTGCCAGCAGCCGGAGCAGGGTGTCCGACGAGCAGTACTTC	CASSRSRVSDEQYF
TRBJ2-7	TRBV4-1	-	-	TGCGCCAGCAGCCAAGATCGAACGGGAATCTACGAGCAGTACTTC	CASSQDRTGIYEQYF
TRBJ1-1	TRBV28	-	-	TGTGCCAGCAGTTTTTTAACTGAAGCTTTCTTT	CASSFLTEAFF
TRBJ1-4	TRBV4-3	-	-	TGCGCCAGCAGCCAAGATTGGGGGCGTAATGAAAAACTGTTTTTT	CASSQDWGRNEKLFF
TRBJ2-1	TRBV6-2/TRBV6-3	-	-	TGTGCCAGCAGTTTAATAGTTGGGGATGAGCAGTTCTTC	CASSLIVGDEQFF
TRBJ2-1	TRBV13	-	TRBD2	TGTGCCAGCAGCCAAACCGGGACTAGCAACTACAATGAGCAGTTCTTC	CASSQTGTSNYNEQFF
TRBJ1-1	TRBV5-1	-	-	TGCGCCAGCAGCGTGGATAAATCGAGGGGCACTGAAGCTTTCTTT	CASSVDKSRGTEAFF
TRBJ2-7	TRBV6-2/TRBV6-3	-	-	TGTGCCAGCAGTGCCACCAGGGGCAGCTCCTACGAGCAGTACTTC	CASSATRGSSYEQYF
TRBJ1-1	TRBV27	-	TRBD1	TGTGCCAGCAGTCTAACCTATTGGGACAGGGGTTTAGCTTTCTTT	CASSLTYWDRGLAFF
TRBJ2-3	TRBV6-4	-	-	TGTGCCAGCAAGCGCTGTCGCGGACTTAGCACAGATACGCAGTATTTT	CASKRCRGLSTDTQYF
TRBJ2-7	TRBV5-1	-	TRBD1	TGCGCCAGCAGCTTGGCCCCAGGGGGCGGCGAGCAGTACTTC	CASSLAPGGGEQYF
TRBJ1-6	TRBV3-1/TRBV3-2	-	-	TGTGCCAGCAGCCAAGAATCTGGCTCACCCCTCCACTTT	CASSQESGSPLHF
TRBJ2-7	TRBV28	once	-	TGTGCCAGTACCTCGGGGTCCTACGAGCAGTACTTC	CASTSGSYEQYF
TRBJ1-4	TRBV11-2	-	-	TGTGCCAGCAGCATTGGACAGCCTGAAAAACTGTTTTTT	CASSIGQPEKLFF
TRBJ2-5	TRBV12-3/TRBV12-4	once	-	TGTGCCAGCAGTTTAACAGGAACCGAGACCCAGTACTTC	CASSLTGTETQYF
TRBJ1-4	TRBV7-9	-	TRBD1	TGTGCCAGCAGCTTAGGTGGGACAGATAATGAAAAACTGTTTTTT	CASSLGGTDNEKLFF
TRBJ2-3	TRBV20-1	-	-	TGCAGTGGGGGCCTTACAGATACGCAGTATTTT	CSGGLTDTQYF
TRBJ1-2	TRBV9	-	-	TGTGCCAGCAGCGTAGGGGGGCAGGCTTCGAACTATGGCTACACCTTC	CASSVGGQASNYGYTF
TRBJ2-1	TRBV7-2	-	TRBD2	TGTGCCAGCAGCATGACTAGCGGGAGTTATATCAATGAGCAGTTCTTC	CASSMTSGSYINEQFF
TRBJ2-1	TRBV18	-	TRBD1	TGTGCCAGCTCACCGGGACAGGGACGCAATGAGCAGTTCTTC	CASSPGQGRNEQFF